Detailed here is one T cell receptor beta chain. Its antigen is not identified. This specimen comes from a study of cytomegalovirus exposure and HLA in healthy donors. Overall study findings and caveats: A later analysis, which compared TCR beta chains of equal frequency, found the HLA-associated ones more clonally expanded. The classifier, whose performance was assessed in both the original and validation cohorts, reportedly diagnosed cytomegalovirus status with high specificity and sensitivity. A later look showed TCR association rates differing by HLA locus, highest for DRB1 and lowest for HLA-C.

Primers for the PCR totalled 60 Vbeta and 13 Jbeta. Clones were sequenced by immunoSEQ multiplex PCR, and TCRdb holds only the in-frame ones, with some missing. Altogether about 180,000 clones are present, 75% being singletons, with the ten largest covering 2.9%. The germline gives CDR1 MDHEN, CDR2 SYDVKM. The CDR3 length is 15 residues. The ends were cut back, 6 bases at V and 3 bases at J, with 18 bases in the middle. This receptor was identified in a male donor in good health and CMV-seronegative. The sequenced sample consisted of PBMCs. The genes are TRBV28 and TRBJ2-7, with a weak D call TRBD1 (7 bases). The CDR3: CASSGGGTFYYEQYF. CDR3 nucleotides: TGTGCCAGCAGCGGAGGGGGCACCTTCTACTACGAGCAGTACTTC.